This is a list of T cell receptor beta chains from one sample in a study of cytomegalovirus exposure and HLA in healthy donors. Libraries were prepared by immunoSEQ multiplex PCR; TCRdb keeps only in-frame clonotypes and omits some of them. The profile covers tens of thousands of clones, with about 70% appearing a single time and roughly 7.2% taken by the ten largest. Input material: PBMCs. The receptors stem from a man between 35 and 55 years old in good health and CMV-seropositive. Each CDR3 is given with its conserved first and last residue. The D gene is left open where the match is weak. Clone size is given for some rows only: seen once, a few or many times, or a class if the clone is expanded.

clone_size j_call d_call v_call cdr3_nt cdr3_aa
NA TRBJ2-7 NA TRBV28 TGTGCCAGCAGTTTAGGGGGCTCGGGGGAGCAGTACTTC CASSLGGSGEQYF
NA TRBJ1-4 TRBD1 TRBV28 TGTGCCAGCAGTTTAAGTTCTGGACAGGGTATTCTTTTT CASSLSSGQGILF
NA TRBJ1-2 TRBD1 TRBV28 TGTGCCAGCAGGCAAGGGACAGTTAACTATGGCTACACCTTC CASRQGTVNYGYTF
NA TRBJ1-1 TRBD1 TRBV5-4 TGTGCCAGCAGCTTCACTCCCGGGACAGCTGAAGCTTTCTTT CASSFTPGTAEAFF
NA TRBJ2-1 TRBD2 TRBV5-1 TGCGCCAGCAGCTTGGCGGGAGGCAACAATGAGCAGTTCTTC CASSLAGGNNEQFF
NA TRBJ2-7 NA TRBV6-1 TGTGCCAGCAGCTGGGGGGGGGCGCGAGGGGTCGAGCAGTACTTC CASSWGGARGVEQYF
NA TRBJ2-7 TRBD1 TRBV4-1 TGCGCCAGCAGCCAAGTGTGGACAGGGGGCTTACACGAGCAGTACTTC CASSQVWTGGLHEQYF
few TRBJ2-1 NA TRBV6-1 TGTGCCAGCAGTGAGATCGAGAACAATGAGCAGTTCTTC CASSEIENNEQFF
NA TRBJ1-1 NA TRBV29-1 TGCAGCGTTATGACAGCTGTTGAAGCTTTCTTT CSVMTAVEAFF
NA TRBJ1-4 NA TRBV9 TGTGCCAGCAGCGTAGGGAGGATGAATGAAAAACTGTTTTTT CASSVGRMNEKLFF
NA TRBJ1-1 TRBD1 TRBV7-9 TGTGCCAGCAGCCGGGACAGGGGTATGAACACTGAAGCTTTCTTT CASSRDRGMNTEAFF
NA TRBJ2-3 TRBD2 TRBV7-8 TGTGCCAGCAGCCCGCGGCGGGCTAGCGGGGGTTTTAGCACAGATACGCAGTATTTT CASSPRRASGGFSTDTQYF
NA TRBJ1-1 NA TRBV28 TGTGCCAGCAGTTTCGCGGGTGTGGAGAACACTGAAGCTTTCTTT CASSFAGVENTEAFF
NA TRBJ2-7 NA TRBV6-1 TGTGCCAGCAGTGTGTCTCCTCTCTACGAGCAGTACTTC CASSVSPLYEQYF
few TRBJ2-1 NA TRBV28 TGTGCCAGCAGTTTAGGACTCAGGGAGCAGTTCTTC CASSLGLREQFF
NA TRBJ1-4 NA TRBV28 TGTGCCAGCATCCCGGCTCAGTCCGGGGAAAAACTGTTTTTT CASIPAQSGEKLFF
few TRBJ1-2 NA TRBV7-9 TGTGCCAGCAGCCTAGAGGGAGGGTATGGCTACACCTTC CASSLEGGYGYTF
NA TRBJ1-1 TRBD1 TRBV27 TGTGCCAGCAGTTTATACAGGGGGCGTACCCCTGAAGCTTTCTTT CASSLYRGRTPEAFF
NA TRBJ1-1 NA TRBV30 TGTGCCTGGAGTGTATGGGTCGGTGGTGTCCGGGGGAACACTGAAGCTTTCTTT CAWSVWVGGVRGNTEAFF
NA TRBJ2-7 TRBD2 TRBV5-1 TGCGCCAGCAGCACCCGACTAGCGGGAGGGGGAGGAAACGAGCAGTACTTC CASSTRLAGGGGNEQYF
NA TRBJ1-2 NA TRBV29-1 TGCAGCGTTGAAGTGGGGGGGCTCGGAGGCTACACCTTC CSVEVGGLGGYTF
NA TRBJ1-4 NA TRBV6-1 TGTGCCAGCAGTAAGAGGTCCCTTAATGAAAAACTGTTTTTT CASSKRSLNEKLFF
NA TRBJ2-3 TRBD1 TRBV7-3 TGTGCCAGCAGCCGTACAGGGGTTGGGTTGGATACGCAGTATTTT CASSRTGVGLDTQYF
NA TRBJ2-7 TRBD1 TRBV9 TGTGCCAGCAGCGTAGTCGGACAGGGTGGCGAGCAGTACTTC CASSVVGQGGEQYF
few TRBJ1-2 NA TRBV29-1 TGCAGCGTTGAATGGAGGGACGCCTATGGCTACACCTTC CSVEWRDAYGYTF
few TRBJ2-1 NA TRBV6-6 TGTGCCAGCAGTTCAATGGCCTCCTCCTACAATGAGCAGTTCTTC CASSSMASSYNEQFF
NA TRBJ1-1 TRBD1 TRBV6-5 TGTGCCAGCAGTTACGATTGGGACAGAATGAACACTGAAGCTTTCTTT CASSYDWDRMNTEAFF
NA TRBJ1-1 TRBD1 TRBV29-1 TGCAGCGTTGAAGCCGGGACAGGAGGGACTGAAGCTTTCTTT CSVEAGTGGTEAFF
NA TRBJ1-5 NA TRBV7-2 TGTGCCAGCAGCCTAGGATGGGGGCGGGAGGATCAGCCCCAGCATTTT CASSLGWGREDQPQHF
once TRBJ1-1 NA TRBV5-4 TGTGCCAGCAGCCAGGTTGCGGGGAACACTGAAGCTTTCTTT CASSQVAGNTEAFF
once TRBJ2-5 TRBD2 TRBV6-1 TGTGCCAGCAGTGATGGGCTAGCGGGGGACGAGACCCAGTACTTC CASSDGLAGDETQYF
NA TRBJ2-7 TRBD2 TRBV7-6 TGTGCCAGCAGCCCGCTAGCGGGAGCCTCCGAGCAGTACTTC CASSPLAGASEQYF
few TRBJ2-5 TRBD1 TRBV14 TGTGCCAGCAGCCAAGAGGGCAGGGGGCCCCAAGAGACCCAGTACTTC CASSQEGRGPQETQYF
NA TRBJ1-4 NA TRBV7-9 TGTGCCAGCAGCCGCGGGGGGGCGGACAATGAAAAACTGTTTTTT CASSRGGADNEKLFF
NA TRBJ2-7 TRBD2 TRBV18 TGTGCCAGCTCACCACTCGGGAGGACCTCCTACGAGCAGTACTTC CASSPLGRTSYEQYF
few TRBJ2-5 NA TRBV5-1 TGCGCCAGCAGCTTGGGGGACCAAAGGGGGGAGACCCAGTACTTC CASSLGDQRGETQYF
few TRBJ2-3 TRBD2 TRBV5-1 TGCGCCAGCAGCTTGGGTGCGGGGGGGCATGTAGATACGCAGTATTTT CASSLGAGGHVDTQYF
NA TRBJ1-2 TRBD1 TRBV19 TGTGCCAGTAGCCAATGGACAGGGGGGTCGAATGGCTACACCTTC CASSQWTGGSNGYTF